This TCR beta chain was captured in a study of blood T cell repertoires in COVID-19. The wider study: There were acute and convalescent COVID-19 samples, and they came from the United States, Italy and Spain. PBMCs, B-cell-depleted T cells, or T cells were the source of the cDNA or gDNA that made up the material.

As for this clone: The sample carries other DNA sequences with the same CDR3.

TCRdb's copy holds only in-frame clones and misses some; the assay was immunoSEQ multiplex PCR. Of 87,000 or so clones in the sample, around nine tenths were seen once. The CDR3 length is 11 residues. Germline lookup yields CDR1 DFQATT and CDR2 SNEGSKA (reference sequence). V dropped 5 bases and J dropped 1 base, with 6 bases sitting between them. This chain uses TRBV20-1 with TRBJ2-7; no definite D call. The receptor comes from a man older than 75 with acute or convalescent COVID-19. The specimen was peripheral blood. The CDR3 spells CSARTSYEQYF. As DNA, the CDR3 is TGCAGTGCTCGTACATCCTACGAGCAGTACTTC.